Below, one TCR beta chain is given with its context. The repertoire was sequenced with immunoSEQ multiplex PCR; TCRdb's copy has only in-frame clones and lacks some. The table lists over 150,000 clones, around 96% of them singletons, with approximately 1% in the top ten. Germline CDR1 is SNHLY and CDR2 is FYNNEI. The V end was cut by 5 bases, the J end by 5 bases, with 9 bases between. The CDR3 is 12 amino acids. This specimen comes from a study of control samples from healthy donors and cancer patients. V usage is TRBV2 and J usage is TRBJ1-2; D gene unclear. The clonotype originates from a woman aged 30 to 39 in good health. Sequenced sample: blood. In DNA form, the CDR3 reads TGTGCCAGCAGTACCGTGGGTTATGGCTACACCTTC. Translation: CASSTVGYGYTF. Supplemented by reference TRBV2 and TRBJ1-2, the full variable domain reads EPEVTQTPSHQVTQMGQEVILRCVPISNHLYFYWYRQILGQKVEFLVSFYNNEISEKSEIFDDQFSVERPDGSNFTLKIRSTKLEDSAMYFCASSTVGYGYTFGSGTRLTVV.